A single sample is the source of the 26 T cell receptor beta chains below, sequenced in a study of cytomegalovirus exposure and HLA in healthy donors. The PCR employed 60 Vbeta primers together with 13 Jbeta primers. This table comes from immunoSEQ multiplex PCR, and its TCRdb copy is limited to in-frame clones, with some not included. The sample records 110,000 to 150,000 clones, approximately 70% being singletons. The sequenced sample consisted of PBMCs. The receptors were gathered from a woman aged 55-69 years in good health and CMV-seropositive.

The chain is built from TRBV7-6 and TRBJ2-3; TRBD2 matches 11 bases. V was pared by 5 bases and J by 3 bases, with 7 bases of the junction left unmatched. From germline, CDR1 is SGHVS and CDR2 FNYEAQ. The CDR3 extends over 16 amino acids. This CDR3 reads CASSHPGTSGTDTQYF. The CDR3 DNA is TGTGCCAGCAGCCATCCCGGGACTAGCGGTACAGATACGCAGTATTTT.

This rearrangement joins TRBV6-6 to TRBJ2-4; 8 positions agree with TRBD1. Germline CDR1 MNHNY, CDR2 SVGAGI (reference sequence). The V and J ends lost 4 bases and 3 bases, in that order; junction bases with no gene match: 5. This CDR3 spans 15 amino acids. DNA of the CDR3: TGTGCCAGCAGTTTAGGAGGACAGGGCAAAAACATTCAGTACTTC. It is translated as CASSLGGQGKNIQYF.

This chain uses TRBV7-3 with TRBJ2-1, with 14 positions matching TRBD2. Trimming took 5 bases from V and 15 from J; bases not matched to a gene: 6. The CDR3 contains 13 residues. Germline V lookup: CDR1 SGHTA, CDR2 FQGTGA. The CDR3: CASSTGLAGDPFF. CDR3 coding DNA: TGTGCCAGCAGCACGGGACTAGCGGGAGATCCGTTCTTC.

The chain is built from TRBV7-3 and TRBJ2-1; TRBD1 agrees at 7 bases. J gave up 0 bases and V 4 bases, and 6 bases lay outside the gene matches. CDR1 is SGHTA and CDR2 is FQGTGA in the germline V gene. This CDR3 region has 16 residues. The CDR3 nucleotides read TGTGCCAGCAGCTCAAAACAGGGGAGCTCCTACAATGAGCAGTTCTTC. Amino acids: CASSSKQGSSYNEQFF.

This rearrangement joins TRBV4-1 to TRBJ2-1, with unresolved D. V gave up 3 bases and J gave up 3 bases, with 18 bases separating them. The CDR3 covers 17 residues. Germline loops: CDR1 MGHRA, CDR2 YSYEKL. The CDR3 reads CASSQYLQREHYNEQFF. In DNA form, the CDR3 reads TGCGCCAGCAGCCAGTACCTCCAGCGCGAGCACTACAATGAGCAGTTCTTC.

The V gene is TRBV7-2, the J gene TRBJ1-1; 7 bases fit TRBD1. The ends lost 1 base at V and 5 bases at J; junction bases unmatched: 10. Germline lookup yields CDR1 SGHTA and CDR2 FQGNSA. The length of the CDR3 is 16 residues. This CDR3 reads CASSLESGRGNTEAFF. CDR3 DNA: TGTGCCAGCAGCTTAGAGTCCGGCAGGGGGAATACTGAAGCTTTCTTT.

Written as DNA, the CDR3 is TGCGCCAGCAGCCTGGACCCCGCGGGTAAAAACATTCAGTACTTC. This codes for CASSLDPAGKNIQYF. This chain uses TRBV5-1 with TRBJ2-4, with D tentatively TRBD2 (5 bases). Germline CDR1 and CDR2: SGHRS and YFSETQ. Trimming left V 4 bases short and J 4 bases short, with 15 bases between. This CDR3 comprises 15 residues.

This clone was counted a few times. CDR3 amino acids: CASSVDSGGNQPQHF. For the CDR3, the DNA is TGTGCCAGCAGTGTAGACAGCGGGGGCAATCAGCCCCAGCATTTT. J is TRBJ1-5 and V is TRBV2; D might be TRBD1 (5 bases). The CDR3 consists of 15 residues. Trimming stripped 4 bases from V and 2 bases from J, with 12 bases between. Per germline, CDR1 SNHLY and CDR2 FYNNEI.

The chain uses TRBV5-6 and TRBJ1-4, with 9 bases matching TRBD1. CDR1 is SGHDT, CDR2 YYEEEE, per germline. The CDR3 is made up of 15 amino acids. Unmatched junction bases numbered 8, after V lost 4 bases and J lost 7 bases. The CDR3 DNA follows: TGTGCCAGCAGCGTAGCCGGGACAGGGCGTGAAAAACTGTTTTTT. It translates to CASSVAGTGREKLFF.

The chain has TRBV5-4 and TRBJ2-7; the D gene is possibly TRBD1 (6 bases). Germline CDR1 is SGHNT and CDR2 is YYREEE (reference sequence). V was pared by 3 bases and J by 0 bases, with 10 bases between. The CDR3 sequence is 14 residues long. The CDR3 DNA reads TGTGCCAGCAGCTCACAGGGCAGCTCCTACGAGCAGTACTTC. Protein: CASSSQGSSYEQYF.

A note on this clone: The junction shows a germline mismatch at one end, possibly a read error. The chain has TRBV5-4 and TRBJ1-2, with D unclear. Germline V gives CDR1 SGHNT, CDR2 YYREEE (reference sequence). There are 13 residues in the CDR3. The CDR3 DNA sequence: TGTGCCAGCAGCCCCGAGGGCGAATATGGCTACGCCTTC. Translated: CASSPEGEYGYAF. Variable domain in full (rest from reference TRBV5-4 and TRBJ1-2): ETGVTQSPTHLIKTRGQQVTLRCSSQSGHNTVSWYQQALGQGPQFIFQYYREEENGRGNFPPRFSGLQFPNYSSELNVNALELDDSALYLCASSPEGEYGYAFGSGTRLTVV.

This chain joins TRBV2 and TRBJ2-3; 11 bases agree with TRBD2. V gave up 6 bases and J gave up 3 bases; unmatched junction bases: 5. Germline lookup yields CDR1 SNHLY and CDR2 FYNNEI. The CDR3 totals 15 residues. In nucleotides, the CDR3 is TGTGCCAGCAGCTTTTTAGCGGGAGGGACAGATACGCAGTATTTT. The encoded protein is CASSFLAGGTDTQYF.

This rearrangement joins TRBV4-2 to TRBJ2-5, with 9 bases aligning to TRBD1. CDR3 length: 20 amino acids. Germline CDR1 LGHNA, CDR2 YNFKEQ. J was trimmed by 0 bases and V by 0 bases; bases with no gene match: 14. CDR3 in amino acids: CASSQEFLTGGIGHQETQYF. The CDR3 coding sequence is TGTGCCAGCAGCCAAGAGTTTTTGACAGGGGGAATTGGCCACCAAGAGACCCAGTACTTC.

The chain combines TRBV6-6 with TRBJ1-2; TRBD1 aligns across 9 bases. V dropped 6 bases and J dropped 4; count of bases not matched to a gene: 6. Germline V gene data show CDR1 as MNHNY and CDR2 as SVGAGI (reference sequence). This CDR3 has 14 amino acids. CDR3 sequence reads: CASRATGGLYGYTF. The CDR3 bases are TGTGCCAGCAGGGCTACAGGGGGCCTCTATGGCTACACCTTC.

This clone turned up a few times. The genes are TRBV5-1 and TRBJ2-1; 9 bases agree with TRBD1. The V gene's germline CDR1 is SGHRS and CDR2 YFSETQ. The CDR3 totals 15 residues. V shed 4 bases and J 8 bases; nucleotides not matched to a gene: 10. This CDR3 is CASSIRTGVEDEQFF. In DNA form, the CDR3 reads TGCGCCAGCAGCATCCGGACAGGGGTGGAAGATGAGCAGTTCTTC.

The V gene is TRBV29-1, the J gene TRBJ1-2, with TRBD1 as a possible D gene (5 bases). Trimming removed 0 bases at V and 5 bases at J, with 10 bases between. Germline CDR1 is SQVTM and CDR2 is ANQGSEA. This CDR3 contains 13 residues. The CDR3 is CSVEEPGTYGYTF. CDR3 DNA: TGCAGCGTTGAAGAACCGGGGACTTATGGCTACACCTTC.

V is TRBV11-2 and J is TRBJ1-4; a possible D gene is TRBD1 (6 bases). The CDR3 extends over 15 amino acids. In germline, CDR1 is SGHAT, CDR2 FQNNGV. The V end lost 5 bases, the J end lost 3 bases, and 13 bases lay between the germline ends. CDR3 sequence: CASSNQDSSNEKLFF. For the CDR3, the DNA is TGTGCCAGCAGCAACCAGGACAGTTCTAATGAAAAACTGTTTTTT.

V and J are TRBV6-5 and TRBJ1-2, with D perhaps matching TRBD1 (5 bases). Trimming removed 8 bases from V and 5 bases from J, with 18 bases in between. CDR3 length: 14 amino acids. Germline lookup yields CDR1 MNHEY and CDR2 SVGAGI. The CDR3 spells CASAPGPRRYGYTF. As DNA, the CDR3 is TGTGCCAGCGCTCCAGGGCCGCGTAGGTATGGCTACACCTTC.

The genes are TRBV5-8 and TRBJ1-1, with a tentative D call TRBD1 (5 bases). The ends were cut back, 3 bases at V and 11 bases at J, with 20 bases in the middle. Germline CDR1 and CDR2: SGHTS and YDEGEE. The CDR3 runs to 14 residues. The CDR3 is CASSSENMGGRAFF. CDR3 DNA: TGTGCCAGCAGCTCGGAGAACATGGGGGGAAGGGCTTTCTTT.

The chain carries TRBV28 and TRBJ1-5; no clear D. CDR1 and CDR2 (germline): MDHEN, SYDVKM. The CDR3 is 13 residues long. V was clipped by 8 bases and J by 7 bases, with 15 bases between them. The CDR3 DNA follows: TGTGCCAGCTTCCGGACTGGACGGCAGCCCCAGCATTTT. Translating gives CASFRTGRQPQHF.

CDR3 residues: CAIKTGWYQETQYF. Here the CDR3 DNA reads TGTGCCATCAAGACAGGGTGGTACCAAGAGACCCAGTACTTC. The chain combines TRBV6-1 with TRBJ2-5, with TRBD1 matching over 7 bases. The CDR3 runs 14 residues. Trimming took 10 bases from V and 0 from J; bases not matched to a gene: 8. Germline V gene lookup returns CDR1 MNHNS and CDR2 SASEGT.

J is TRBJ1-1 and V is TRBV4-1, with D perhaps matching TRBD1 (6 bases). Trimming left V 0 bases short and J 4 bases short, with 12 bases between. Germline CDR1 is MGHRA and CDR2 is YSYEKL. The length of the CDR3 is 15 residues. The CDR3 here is CASSQEPRGVTEAFF. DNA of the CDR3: TGCGCCAGCAGCCAAGAGCCCAGGGGTGTCACTGAAGCTTTCTTT.

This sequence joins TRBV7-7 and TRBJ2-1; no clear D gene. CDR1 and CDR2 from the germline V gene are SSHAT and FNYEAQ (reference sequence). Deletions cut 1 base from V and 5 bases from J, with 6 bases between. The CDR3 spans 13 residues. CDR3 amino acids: CASSLDINNEQFF. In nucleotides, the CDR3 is TGTGCCAGCAGCTTAGATATAAACAATGAGCAGTTCTTC.

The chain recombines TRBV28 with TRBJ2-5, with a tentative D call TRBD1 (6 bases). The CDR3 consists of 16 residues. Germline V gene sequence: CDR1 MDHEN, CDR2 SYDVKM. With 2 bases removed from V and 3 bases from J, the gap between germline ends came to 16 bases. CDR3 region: CASSLRGGRIKETQYF. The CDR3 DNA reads TGTGCCAGCAGTTTACGAGGGGGACGCATTAAAGAGACCCAGTACTTC.

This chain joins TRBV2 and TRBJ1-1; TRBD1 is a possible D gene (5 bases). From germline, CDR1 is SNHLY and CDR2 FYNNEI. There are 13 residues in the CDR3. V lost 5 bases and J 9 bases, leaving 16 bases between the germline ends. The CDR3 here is CASSFGGWSQAFF. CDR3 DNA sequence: TGTGCCAGCAGTTTTGGGGGGTGGAGCCAAGCTTTCTTT.

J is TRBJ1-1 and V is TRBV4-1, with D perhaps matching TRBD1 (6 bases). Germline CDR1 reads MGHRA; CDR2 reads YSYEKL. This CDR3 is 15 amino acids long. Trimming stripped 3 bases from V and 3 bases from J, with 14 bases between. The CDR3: CASSQGAGFDTEAFF. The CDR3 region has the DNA TGCGCCAGCAGCCAGGGGGCGGGTTTCGACACTGAAGCTTTCTTT.